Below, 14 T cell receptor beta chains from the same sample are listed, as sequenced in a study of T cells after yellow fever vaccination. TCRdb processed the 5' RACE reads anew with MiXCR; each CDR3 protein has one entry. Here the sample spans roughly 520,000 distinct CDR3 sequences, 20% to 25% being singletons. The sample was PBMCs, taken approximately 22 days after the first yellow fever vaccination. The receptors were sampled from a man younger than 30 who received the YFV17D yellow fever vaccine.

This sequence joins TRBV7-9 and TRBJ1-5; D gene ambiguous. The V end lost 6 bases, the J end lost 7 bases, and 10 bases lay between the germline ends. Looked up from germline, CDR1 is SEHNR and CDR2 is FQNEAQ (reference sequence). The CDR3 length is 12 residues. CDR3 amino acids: CASSQPRQPQHF. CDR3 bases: TGTGCCAGCAGTCAGCCGAGGCAGCCCCAGCATTTT.

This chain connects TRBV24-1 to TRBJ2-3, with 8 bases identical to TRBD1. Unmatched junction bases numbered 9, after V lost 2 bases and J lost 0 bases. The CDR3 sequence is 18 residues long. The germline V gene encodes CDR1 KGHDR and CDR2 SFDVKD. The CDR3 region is CATSDSVRGRGSTDTQYF. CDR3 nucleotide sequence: TGTGCCACCAGTGATTCGGTCAGGGGGCGCGGAAGCACAGATACGCAGTATTTT.

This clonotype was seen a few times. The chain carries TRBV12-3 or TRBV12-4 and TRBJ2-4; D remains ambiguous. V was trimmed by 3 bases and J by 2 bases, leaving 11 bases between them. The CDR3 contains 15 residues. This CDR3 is CASSFILSTKNIQYF. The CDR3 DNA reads TGTGCCAGCAGTTTTATCCTCTCTACCAAAAACATTCAGTACTTC.

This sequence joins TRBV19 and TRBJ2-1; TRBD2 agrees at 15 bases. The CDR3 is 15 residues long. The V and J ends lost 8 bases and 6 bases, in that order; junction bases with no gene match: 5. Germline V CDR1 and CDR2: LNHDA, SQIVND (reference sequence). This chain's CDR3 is CASGTSGGSGNEQFF. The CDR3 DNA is TGTGCCAGTGGGACTAGCGGGGGGTCCGGCAATGAGCAGTTCTTC. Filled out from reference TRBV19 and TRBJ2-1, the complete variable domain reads DGGITQSPKYLFRKEGQNVTLSCEQNLNHDAMYWYRQDPGQGLRLIYYSQIVNDFQKGDIAEGYSVSREKKESFPLTVTSAQKNPTAFYLCASGTSGGSGNEQFFGPGTRLTVL.

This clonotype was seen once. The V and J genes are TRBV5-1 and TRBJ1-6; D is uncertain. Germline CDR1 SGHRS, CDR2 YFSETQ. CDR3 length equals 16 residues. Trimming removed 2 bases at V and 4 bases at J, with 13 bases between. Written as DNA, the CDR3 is TGCGCCAGCAGCTTAGCCGGACCTTCATATAATTCACCCCTCCACTTT. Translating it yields CASSLAGPSYNSPLHF. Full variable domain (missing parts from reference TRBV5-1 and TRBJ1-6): KAGVTQTPRYLIKTRGQQVTLSCSPISGHRSVSWYQQTPGQGLQFLFEYFSETQRNKGNFPGRFSGRQFSNSRSEMNVSTLELGDSALYLCASSLAGPSYNSPLHFGNGTRLTVT.

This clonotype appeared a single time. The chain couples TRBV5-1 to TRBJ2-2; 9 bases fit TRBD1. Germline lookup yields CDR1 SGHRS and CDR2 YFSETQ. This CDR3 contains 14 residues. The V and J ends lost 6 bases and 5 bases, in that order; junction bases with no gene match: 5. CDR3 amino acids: CASTGQGWTGELFF. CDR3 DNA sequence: TGCGCCAGCACCGGACAGGGGTGGACCGGGGAGCTGTTTTTT.

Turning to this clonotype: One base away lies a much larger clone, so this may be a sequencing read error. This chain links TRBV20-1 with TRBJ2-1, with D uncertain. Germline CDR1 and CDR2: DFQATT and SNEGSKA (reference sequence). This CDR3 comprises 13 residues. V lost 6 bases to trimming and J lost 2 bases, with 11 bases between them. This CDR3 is CSARRNPYNEQFF. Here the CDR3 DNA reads TGCAGTGCGAGAAGAAACCCCTACAATGAGCAGTTCTTC.

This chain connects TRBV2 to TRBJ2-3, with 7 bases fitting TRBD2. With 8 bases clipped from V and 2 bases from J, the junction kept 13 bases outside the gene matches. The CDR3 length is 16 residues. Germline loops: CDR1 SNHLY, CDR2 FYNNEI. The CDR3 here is CASGGLLRGYTDTQYF. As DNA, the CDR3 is TGTGCCAGCGGGGGACTATTGCGGGGGTACACAGATACGCAGTATTTT. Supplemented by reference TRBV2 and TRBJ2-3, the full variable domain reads EPEVTQTPSHQVTQMGQEVILRCVPISNHLYFYWYRQILGQKVEFLVSFYNNEISEKSEIFDDQFSVERPDGSNFTLKIRSTKLEDSAMYFCASGGLLRGYTDTQYFGPGTRLTVL.

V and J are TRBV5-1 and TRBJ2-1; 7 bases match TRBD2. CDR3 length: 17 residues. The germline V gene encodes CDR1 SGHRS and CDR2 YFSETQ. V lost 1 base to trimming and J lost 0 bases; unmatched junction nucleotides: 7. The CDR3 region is CASSLTRGVGSYNEQFF. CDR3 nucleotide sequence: TGCGCCAGCAGCTTGACCCGGGGGGTTGGCTCCTACAATGAGCAGTTCTTC. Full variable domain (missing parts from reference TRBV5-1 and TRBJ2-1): KAGVTQTPRYLIKTRGQQVTLSCSPISGHRSVSWYQQTPGQGLQFLFEYFSETQRNKGNFPGRFSGRQFSNSRSEMNVSTLELGDSALYLCASSLTRGVGSYNEQFFGPGTRLTVL.

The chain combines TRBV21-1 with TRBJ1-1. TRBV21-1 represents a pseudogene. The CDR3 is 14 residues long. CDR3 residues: CASIIPRPATEAFF. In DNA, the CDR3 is TGTGCCAGCATTATTCCCCGACCGGCCACTGAAGCTTTCTTT.

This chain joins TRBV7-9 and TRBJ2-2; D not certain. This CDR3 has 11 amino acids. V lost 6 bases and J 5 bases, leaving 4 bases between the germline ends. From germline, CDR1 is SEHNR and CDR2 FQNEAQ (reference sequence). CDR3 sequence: CASRETGELFF. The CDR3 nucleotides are TGTGCCAGCAGGGAGACCGGGGAGCTGTTTTTT.

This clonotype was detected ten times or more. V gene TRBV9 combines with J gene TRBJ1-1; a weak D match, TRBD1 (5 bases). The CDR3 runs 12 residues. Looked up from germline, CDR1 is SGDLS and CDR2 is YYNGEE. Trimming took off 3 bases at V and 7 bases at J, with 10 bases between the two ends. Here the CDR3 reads CASSEPGLEAFF. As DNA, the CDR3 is TGTGCCAGCAGCGAACCGGGGCTTGAAGCTTTCTTT. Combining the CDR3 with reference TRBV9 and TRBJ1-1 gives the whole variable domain DSGVTQTPKHLITATGQRVTLRCSPRSGDLSVYWYQQSLDQGLQFLIQYYNGEERAKGNILERFSAQQFPDLHSELNLSSLELGDSALYFCASSEPGLEAFFGQGTRLTVV.

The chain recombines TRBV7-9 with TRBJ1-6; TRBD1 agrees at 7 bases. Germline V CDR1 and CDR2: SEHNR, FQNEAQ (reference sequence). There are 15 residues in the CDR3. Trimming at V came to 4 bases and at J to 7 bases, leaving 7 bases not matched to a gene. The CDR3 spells CASSSRQGGNSPLHF. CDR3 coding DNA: TGTGCCAGCAGCTCTCGACAGGGAGGGAATTCACCCCTCCACTTT.

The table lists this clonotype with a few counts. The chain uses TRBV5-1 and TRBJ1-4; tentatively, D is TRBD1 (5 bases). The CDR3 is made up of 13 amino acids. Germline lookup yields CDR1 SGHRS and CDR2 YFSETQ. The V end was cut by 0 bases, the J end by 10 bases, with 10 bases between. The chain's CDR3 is CASSLDIGGKLFF. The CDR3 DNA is TGCGCCAGCAGCTTGGATATTGGGGGAAAACTGTTTTTT.